This TCR beta chain was obtained from a study of Graves' ophthalmopathy and Graves' hyperthyroidism. Overall study findings and caveats: Most expanded thyroid clonotypes above 0.001 frequency also appeared in blood. Between ophthalmopathy and stable hyperthyroidism, a 13-signature model drew a separation with approximately 87% sensitivity and approximately 79% specificity.

RNA transcripts were the template, and TCR beta CDR3 regions were amplified from them. HTBI primers were employed in first-round RT-PCR, then a second-round multiplex PCR followed. TCRdb fed the multiplex PCR reads into MiXCR, producing one record per CDR3 protein. The profile shows hundreds of thousands of distinct CDR3 sequences, just over 15% of them singletons. In this sample, this clonotype turned up many times. No antigen is known for it. Participants with hyperthyroidism, aged 18 to 65, were newly diagnosed with under 2 months' duration. Specimen: peripheral blood. This clonotype was sampled from a woman under 30 with stable Graves' hyperthyroidism.

Here the CDR3 DNA reads TGTGCCAGCAGCTTAGTTCATCGCCAGCAGTACTTC. This sequence encodes CASSLVHRQQYF. The chain recombines TRBV7-2 with TRBJ2-7, with no clear D. Germline CDR1 SGHTA, CDR2 FQGNSA. V lost 1 base and J 8 bases, leaving 9 bases between the germline ends. The CDR3 has 12 residues.